This is a list of T cell receptor beta chains from one sample in a study of T-cell memory formation after mild COVID-19. TCRdb re-called the 5' RACE reads through MiXCR, storing one row per CDR3 protein. Of under 300,000 distinct CDR3 sequences listed, over 7% are singletons. Sequences were obtained from PBMCs or a T cell subset sorted from them (not recorded which). The receptors shown here come from a man between 18 and 29 years old who had mild COVID-19 (a few samples of this study predate the infection). Cell type and time point are not known. Both conserved end residues are part of each CDR3. A D gene is named only where the DNA matches it firmly. Clone size appears in some rows only: once, few, many, or a class for an expanded clone.

.,TRBV12-3/TRBV12-4,TRBJ2-2,few,CASSSLGGPDTGELFF,TGTGCCAGCAGTTCCCTGGGGGGGCCGGACACCGGGGAGCTGTTTTTT
.,TRBV4-2,TRBJ2-1,many,CASSQDGDHSYNEQFF,TGTGCCAGCAGCCAAGACGGGGATCACTCCTACAATGAGCAGTTCTTC
.,TRBV5-1,TRBJ2-5,few,CASSLQEYQETQYF,TGCGCCAGCAGCTTACAGGAGTACCAAGAGACCCAGTACTTC
.,TRBV6-1,TRBJ1-1,.,CASSTSPRGTEAFF,TGTGCCAGCAGTACATCCCCCCGGGGCACTGAAGCTTTCTTT
TRBD1,TRBV12-3/TRBV12-4,TRBJ2-7,few,CASSRQGPNYEQYF,TGTGCCAGCAGTCGACAGGGCCCGAACTACGAGCAGTACTTC
.,TRBV4-1,TRBJ1-1,few,CASSQEVSGATTEAFF,TGCGCCAGCAGCCAAGAGGTTTCAGGGGCTACTACTGAAGCTTTCTTT
TRBD1,TRBV5-1,TRBJ2-2,few,CASSLGWTGRRTGELFF,TGCGCCAGCAGCTTGGGATGGACAGGGAGGCGAACCGGGGAGCTGTTTTTT
TRBD2,TRBV12-3/TRBV12-4,TRBJ2-1,many,CASSFGSGGDPEQFF,TGTGCCAGCAGTTTTGGTAGCGGGGGGGACCCTGAGCAGTTCTTC
.,TRBV5-1,TRBJ1-2,few,CASSLASGSPNYGYTF,TGCGCCAGCAGCTTGGCCTCGGGCAGTCCTAACTATGGCTACACCTTC
TRBD1,TRBV7-2,TRBJ1-5,.,CASSPRQGVQPQHF,TGTGCCAGCAGCCCGCGACAGGGGGTGCAGCCCCAGCATTTT
.,TRBV7-2,TRBJ2-1,few,CASSQPLGNEQFF,TGTGCCAGCAGCCAACCCCTGGGCAATGAGCAGTTCTTC
.,TRBV25-1,TRBJ2-7,few,CASSHNLGSYEQYF,TGTGCCAGCAGTCATAATCTAGGCTCCTACGAGCAGTACTTC
.,TRBV5-5,TRBJ2-6,.,CASSLRLSYSGANVLTF,TGTGCCAGCAGCTTAAGGCTGTCGTATTCTGGGGCCAACGTCCTGACTTTC
.,TRBV25-1,TRBJ1-2,.,CASSPIANYGYTF,TGTGCCAGCAGTCCCATCGCTAACTATGGCTACACCTTC
.,TRBV20-1,TRBJ2-6,few,CSARVYRPAGANVLTF,TGCAGTGCTAGAGTCTACCGTCCCGCTGGGGCCAACGTCCTGACTTTC
.,TRBV25-1,TRBJ1-6,many,CASSESVTLHF,TGTGCCAGCAGTGAATCCGTCACCCTCCACTTT
.,TRBV12-3/TRBV12-4,TRBJ2-1,.,CASSPGTGISYNEQFF,TGTGCCAGCAGCCCGGGAACAGGGATCTCCTACAATGAGCAGTTCTTC
.,TRBV18,TRBJ2-2,.,CASSPRTVTFNTGELFF,TGTGCCAGCTCACCAAGGACAGTTACCTTTAACACCGGGGAGCTGTTTTTT
.,TRBV30,TRBJ2-7,few,CAWSPRFEQYF,TGTGCCTGGAGTCCCCGGTTCGAGCAGTACTTC
.,TRBV5-1,TRBJ2-1,.,CASSLALGRANEQFF,TGCGCCAGCAGCTTGGCCCTAGGGAGAGCAAATGAGCAGTTCTTC
.,TRBV6-2/TRBV6-3,TRBJ2-3,few,CASSYSSPIPQQYF,TGTGCCAGCAGTTACTCGAGCCCGATTCCTCAGCAGTATTTT
.,TRBV28,TRBJ1-4,.,CASSFLEKLFF,TGTGCCAGCAGTTTCCTGGAAAAACTGTTTTTT
TRBD2,TRBV5-1,TRBJ2-3,few,CASSQGTSQADTQYF,TGCGCCAGCAGCCAGGGGACTAGTCAGGCAGATACGCAGTATTTT
.,TRBV5-6,TRBJ2-7,many,CASSLGTYEQYF,TGTGCCAGCAGCTTGGGGACATACGAGCAGTACTTC
.,TRBV5-1,TRBJ1-5,few,CASSLIDGDYSNQPQHF,TGCGCCAGCAGCTTAATCGACGGAGATTATAGCAATCAGCCCCAGCATTTT
TRBD1,TRBV24-1,TRBJ2-2,few,CATSDSLGTGSTGELFF,TGTGCCACCAGTGATTCGTTGGGGACAGGATCCACCGGGGAGCTGTTTTTT
.,TRBV5-6,TRBJ1-2,.,CASSLSETAGYGYTF,TGTGCCAGCAGCTTGTCGGAGACAGCAGGCTATGGCTACACCTTC
.,TRBV20-1,TRBJ2-1,many,CSAMQGRGNEQFF,TGCAGTGCCATGCAGGGAAGAGGCAATGAGCAGTTCTTC
.,TRBV20-1,TRBJ1-5,few,CSASTSTGHQPQHF,TGCAGTGCCAGTACTTCGACAGGTCATCAGCCCCAGCATTTT
.,TRBV28,TRBJ2-3,.,CASSSTGNKQYF,TGTGCCAGCAGTTCTACAGGGAATAAGCAGTATTTT
TRBD2,TRBV20-1,TRBJ2-3,.,CSARTAGGPTDTQYF,TGCAGTGCTAGAACAGCGGGAGGGCCGACAGATACGCAGTATTTT
TRBD1,TRBV20-1,TRBJ2-6,.,CSVPGGGVLTF,TGCAGTGTCCCAGGGGGCGGCGTCCTGACTTTC
.,TRBV7-2,TRBJ2-5,few,CASSSRTLETQYF,TGTGCCAGCAGCTCTAGGACGTTAGAGACCCAGTACTTC
.,TRBV15,TRBJ2-1,few,CATSVGLNNEQFF,TGTGCCACCAGCGTCGGGCTAAACAATGAGCAGTTCTTC
TRBD2,TRBV5-1,TRBJ2-1,many,CASSLVSGGYNEQFF,TGCGCCAGCAGCTTGGTTAGCGGGGGATACAATGAGCAGTTCTTC
.,TRBV7-2,TRBJ2-5,many,CASSLVWEETQYF,TGTGCCAGCAGCTTAGTCTGGGAGGAGACCCAGTACTTC
.,TRBV20-1,TRBJ1-4,.,CGGTRAGGEKLFF,TGCGGTGGGACCCGGGCCGGGGGAGAAAAACTGTTTTTT
.,TRBV7-9,TRBJ2-5,.,CASSFQLQETQYF,TGTGCCAGCAGCTTTCAGCTCCAAGAGACCCAGTACTTC
TRBD2,TRBV6-2/TRBV6-3,TRBJ2-1,.,CASSYRSGRGGGAYNEQFF,TGTGCCAGCAGTTACCGGAGCGGAAGGGGCGGGGGGGCCTACAATGAGCAGTTCTTC
TRBD2,TRBV27,TRBJ2-3,many,CASSLNPAGGPNTQYF,TGTGCCAGCAGTTTAAATCCAGCGGGGGGGCCAAATACGCAGTATTTT
.,TRBV7-9,TRBJ2-4,few,CASSSAGTPDQYF,TGTGCCAGCAGTTCAGCTGGGACGCCAGATCAGTACTTC
TRBD2,TRBV7-9,TRBJ2-3,many,CASSSWTSGFTDTQYF,TGTGCCAGCAGCTCTTGGACTAGCGGGTTCACAGATACGCAGTATTTT
.,TRBV12-3/TRBV12-4,TRBJ1-2,.,CASSLNNLGYTF,TGTGCCAGCAGTTTAAACAATCTAGGCTACACCTTC
.,TRBV7-6,TRBJ2-7,.,CASSPDRSHGPEQYF,TGTGCCAGCAGCCCTGACAGGTCCCATGGCCCGGAGCAGTACTTC
.,TRBV12-3/TRBV12-4,TRBJ1-1,few,CASTEAEGNTEAFF,TGTGCCAGCACGGAGGCGGAAGGAAACACTGAAGCTTTCTTT
TRBD2,TRBV12-3/TRBV12-4,TRBJ2-2,few,CASRAGEPNTGELFF,TGTGCCAGCAGAGCGGGGGAACCGAACACCGGGGAGCTGTTTTTT
.,TRBV6-5,TRBJ2-2,many,CASSYFYGELFF,TGTGCCAGCAGTTACTTTTACGGGGAGCTGTTTTTT
.,TRBV5-5,TRBJ1-4,few,CASSLPGWEKLFF,TGTGCCAGCAGCTTGCCCGGGTGGGAAAAACTGTTTTTT